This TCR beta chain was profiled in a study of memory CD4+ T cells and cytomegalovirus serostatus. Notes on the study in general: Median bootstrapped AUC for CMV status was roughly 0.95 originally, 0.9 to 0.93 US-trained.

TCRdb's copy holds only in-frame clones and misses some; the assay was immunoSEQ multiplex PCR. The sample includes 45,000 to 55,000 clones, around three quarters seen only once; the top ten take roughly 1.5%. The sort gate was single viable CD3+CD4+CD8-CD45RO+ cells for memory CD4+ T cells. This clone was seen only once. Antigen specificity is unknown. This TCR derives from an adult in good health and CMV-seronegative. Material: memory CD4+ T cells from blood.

CDR3 coding DNA: TGCGCCTCCTCACAGGGGGCCGGTGAAAAACTGTTTTTT. Translating it yields CASSQGAGEKLFF. The rearrangement links TRBV10-2 to TRBJ1-4; 9 nucleotides line up with TRBD1. In germline, CDR1 is WSHSY, CDR2 SAAADI. The CDR3 runs 13 residues. Germline trimming cut 11 bases from V and 7 bases from J; bases unmatched to any gene: 8.